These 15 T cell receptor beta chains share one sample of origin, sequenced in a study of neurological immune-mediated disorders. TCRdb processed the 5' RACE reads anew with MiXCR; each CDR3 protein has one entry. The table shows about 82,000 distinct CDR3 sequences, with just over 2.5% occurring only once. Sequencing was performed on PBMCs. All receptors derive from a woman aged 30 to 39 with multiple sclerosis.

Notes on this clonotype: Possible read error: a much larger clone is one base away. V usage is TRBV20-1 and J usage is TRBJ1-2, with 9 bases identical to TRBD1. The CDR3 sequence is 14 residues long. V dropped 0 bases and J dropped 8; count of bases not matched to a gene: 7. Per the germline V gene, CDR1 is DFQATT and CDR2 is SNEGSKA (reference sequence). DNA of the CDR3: TGCAGTGCTAGAGATCGCCGGACAGGGGACGGCTACACCTTC. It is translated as CSARDRRTGDGYTF.

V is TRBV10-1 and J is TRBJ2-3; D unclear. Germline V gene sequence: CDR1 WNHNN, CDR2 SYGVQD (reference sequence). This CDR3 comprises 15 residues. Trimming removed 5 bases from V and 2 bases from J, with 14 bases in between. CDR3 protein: CASSQALGSTDTQYF. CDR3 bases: TGCGCCAGCAGTCAAGCCCTTGGATCCACAGATACGCAGTATTTT.

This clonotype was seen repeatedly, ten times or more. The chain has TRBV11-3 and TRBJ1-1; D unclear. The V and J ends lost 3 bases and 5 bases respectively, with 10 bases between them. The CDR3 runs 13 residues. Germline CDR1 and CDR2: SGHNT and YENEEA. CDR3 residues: CASSLVKWTEAFF. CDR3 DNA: TGTGCCAGCAGCTTGGTCAAGTGGACTGAAGCTTTCTTT.

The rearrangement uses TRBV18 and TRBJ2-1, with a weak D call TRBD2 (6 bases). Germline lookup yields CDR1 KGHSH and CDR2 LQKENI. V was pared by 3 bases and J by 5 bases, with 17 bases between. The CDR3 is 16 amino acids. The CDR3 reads CASSPSVGGGHNEQFF. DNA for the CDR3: TGTGCCAGCTCACCTAGCGTGGGAGGCGGGCACAATGAGCAGTTCTTC.

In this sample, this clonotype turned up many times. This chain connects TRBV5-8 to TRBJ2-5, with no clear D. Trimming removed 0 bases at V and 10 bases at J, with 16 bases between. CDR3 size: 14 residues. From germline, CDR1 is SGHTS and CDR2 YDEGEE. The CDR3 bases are TGTGCCAGCAGCTTGGACTGGGTCCCGGGTGGCCAGTACTTC. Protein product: CASSLDWVPGGQYF.

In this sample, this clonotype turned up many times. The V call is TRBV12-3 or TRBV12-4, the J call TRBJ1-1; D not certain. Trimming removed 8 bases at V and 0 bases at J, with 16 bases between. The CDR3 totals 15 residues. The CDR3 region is CASLRQAQVNTEAFF. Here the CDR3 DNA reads TGTGCCAGCCTGAGGCAGGCCCAAGTGAACACTGAAGCTTTCTTT.

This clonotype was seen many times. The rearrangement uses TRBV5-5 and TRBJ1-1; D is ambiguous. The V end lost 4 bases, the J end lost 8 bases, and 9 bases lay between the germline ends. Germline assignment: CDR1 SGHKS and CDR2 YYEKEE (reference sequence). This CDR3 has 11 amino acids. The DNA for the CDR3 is TGTGCCAGCAGCGTGAGGGCCGAAGCTTTCTTT. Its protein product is CASSVRAEAFF.

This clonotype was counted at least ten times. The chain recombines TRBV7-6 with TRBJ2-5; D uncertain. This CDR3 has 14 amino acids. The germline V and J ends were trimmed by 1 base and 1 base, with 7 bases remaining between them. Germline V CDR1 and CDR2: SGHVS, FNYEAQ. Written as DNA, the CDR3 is TGTGCCAGCAGCTTAGGGGCCTCCCAAGAGACCCAGTACTTC. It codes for CASSLGASQETQYF.

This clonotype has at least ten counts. CDR3 loop: CSARRGGYSNQPQHF. The CDR3 DNA follows: TGCAGTGCTAGGAGGGGCGGGTATAGCAATCAGCCCCAGCATTTT. V usage is TRBV20-1 and J usage is TRBJ1-5; D is possibly TRBD1 (5 bases). In germline, CDR1 is DFQATT, CDR2 SNEGSKA (reference sequence). The CDR3 is 15 amino acids. V was pared by 3 bases and J by 0 bases, with 12 bases between.

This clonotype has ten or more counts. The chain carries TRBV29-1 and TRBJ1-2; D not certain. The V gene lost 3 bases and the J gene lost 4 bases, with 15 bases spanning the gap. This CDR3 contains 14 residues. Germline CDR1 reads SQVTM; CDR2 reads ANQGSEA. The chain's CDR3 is CSVDPDGGGYGYTF. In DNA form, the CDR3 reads TGCAGCGTTGACCCAGACGGCGGAGGCTATGGCTACACCTTC.

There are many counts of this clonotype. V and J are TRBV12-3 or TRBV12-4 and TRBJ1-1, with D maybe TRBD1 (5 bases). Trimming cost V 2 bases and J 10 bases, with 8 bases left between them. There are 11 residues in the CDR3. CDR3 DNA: TGTGCCAGCAGTTTACCAGGGTCAGCTTTCTTT. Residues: CASSLPGSAFF.

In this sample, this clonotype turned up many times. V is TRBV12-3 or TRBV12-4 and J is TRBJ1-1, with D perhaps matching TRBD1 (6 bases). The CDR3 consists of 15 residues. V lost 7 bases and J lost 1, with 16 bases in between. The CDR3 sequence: CASTPSGGPNTEAFF. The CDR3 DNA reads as TGTGCCAGCACCCCTTCGGGGGGCCCGAACACTGAAGCTTTCTTT.

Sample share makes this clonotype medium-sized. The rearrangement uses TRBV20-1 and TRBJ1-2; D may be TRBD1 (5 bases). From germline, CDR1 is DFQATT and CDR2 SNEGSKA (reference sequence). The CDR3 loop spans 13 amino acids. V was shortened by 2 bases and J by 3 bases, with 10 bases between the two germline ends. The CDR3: CSARYRQHYGYTF. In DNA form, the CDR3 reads TGCAGTGCTAGATACAGACAGCACTATGGCTACACCTTC.

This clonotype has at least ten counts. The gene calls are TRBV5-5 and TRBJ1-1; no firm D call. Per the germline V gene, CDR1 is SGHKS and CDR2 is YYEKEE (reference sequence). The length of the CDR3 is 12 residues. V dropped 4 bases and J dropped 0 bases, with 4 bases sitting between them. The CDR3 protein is CASSPLNTEAFF. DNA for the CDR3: TGTGCCAGCAGCCCGTTGAACACTGAAGCTTTCTTT. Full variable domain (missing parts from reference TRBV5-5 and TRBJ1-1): DAGVTQSPTHLIKTRGQQVTLRCSPISGHKSVSWYQQVLGQGPQFIFQYYEKEERGRGNFPDRFSARQFPNYSSELNVNALLLGDSALYLCASSPLNTEAFFGQGTRLTVV.

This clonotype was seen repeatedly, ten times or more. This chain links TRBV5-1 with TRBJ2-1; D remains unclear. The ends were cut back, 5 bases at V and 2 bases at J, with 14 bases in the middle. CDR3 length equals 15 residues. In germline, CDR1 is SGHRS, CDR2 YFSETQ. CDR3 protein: CASSPGDDTYNEQFF. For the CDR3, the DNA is TGCGCCAGCAGTCCCGGAGATGATACCTACAATGAGCAGTTCTTC.